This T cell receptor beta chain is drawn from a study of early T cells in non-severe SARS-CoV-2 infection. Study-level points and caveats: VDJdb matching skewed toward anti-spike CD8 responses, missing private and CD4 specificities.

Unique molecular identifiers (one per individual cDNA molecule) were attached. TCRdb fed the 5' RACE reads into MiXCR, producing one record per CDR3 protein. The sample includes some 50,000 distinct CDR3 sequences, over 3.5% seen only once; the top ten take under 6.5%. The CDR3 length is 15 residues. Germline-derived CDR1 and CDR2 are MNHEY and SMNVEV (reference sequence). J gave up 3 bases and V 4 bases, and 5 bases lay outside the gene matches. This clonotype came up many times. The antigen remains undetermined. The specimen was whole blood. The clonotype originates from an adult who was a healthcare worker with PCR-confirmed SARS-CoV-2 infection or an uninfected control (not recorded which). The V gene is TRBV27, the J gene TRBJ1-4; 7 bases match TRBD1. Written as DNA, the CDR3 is TGTGCCAGCAGTTCACCGGGACAGCCTAATGAAAAACTGTTTTTT. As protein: CASSSPGQPNEKLFF.